Following are 16 T cell receptor beta chains from one sample sequenced in a study of metastatic and nonmetastatic thyroid tumors. Every patient underwent thyroid surgery untreated. MiXCR reprocessed the PCR reads for TCRdb. The sample has 35,000 to 55,000 clones, 3.2% seen once. The sequencing sample was made of blood. All receptors come from a female donor with papillary thyroid cancer or a benign thyroid nodule (not recorded which). Some clones in this sample may be carry-over from other donors' samples.

This clone was detected many times. V and J are TRBV5-1 and TRBJ1-2; no definite D call. The V gene's germline CDR1 is SGHRS and CDR2 YFSETQ. The CDR3 sequence is 13 residues long. The ends were cut back, 1 base at V and 0 bases at J, with 4 bases in the middle. DNA for the CDR3: TGCGCCAGCAGCTTGAAGTCTAACTATGGCTACACCTTC. This encodes CASSLKSNYGYTF.

This clone was detected ten times or more. The chain uses TRBV15 and TRBJ2-6; D may match TRBD1 or TRBD2 (5 bases each). Trimming removed 3 bases from V and 0 bases from J, with 9 bases in between. Per germline, CDR1 LNHNV and CDR2 YYDKDF (reference sequence). The CDR3 extends over 16 amino acids. The CDR3 here is CATSRGTSSGANVLTF. In nucleotides, the CDR3 is TGTGCCACCAGCAGGGGGACCAGCTCTGGGGCCAACGTCCTGACTTTC.

This clone has ten or more counts. The genes are TRBV18 and TRBJ2-7, with D perhaps TRBD1 (6 bases). With 1 base removed from V and 9 bases from J, the gap between germline ends came to 13 bases. The CDR3 is 13 amino acids. CDR1 KGHSH and CDR2 LQKENI come from the germline V gene. The CDR3 DNA reads TGTGCCAGCTCACCACGACAGGAAGGTGGGCAGTACTTC. Translated, it gives CASSPRQEGGQYF.

The chain carries TRBV14 and TRBJ2-1, with D unresolved. Germline CDR1 reads SGHDN; CDR2 reads FVKESK. This CDR3 comprises 13 residues. The germline V and J ends were trimmed by 1 base and 4 bases, with 5 bases remaining between them. Here the CDR3 DNA reads TGTGCCAGCAGCCAAGTTAGGTACAATGAGCAGTTCTTC. Encoded protein: CASSQVRYNEQFF.

In this sample, this clone turned up a few times. This sequence joins TRBV28 and TRBJ2-1; D uncertain. Germline V gene lookup returns CDR1 MDHEN and CDR2 SYDVKM. The V end lost 4 bases, the J end lost 13 bases, and 14 bases lay between the germline ends. The CDR3 consists of 12 residues. In nucleotides, the CDR3 is TGTGCCAGCAGTTGGGTAATGACTTCTCAGTTCTTC. It codes for CASSWVMTSQFF.

This clone was counted many times. Written as DNA, the CDR3 is TGTGCCAGCAGTTTAAATCCTGGGGATGAGCAGTACTTC. It is translated as CASSLNPGDEQYF. The genes are TRBV28 and TRBJ2-7; D is uncertain. Germline loops: CDR1 MDHEN, CDR2 SYDVKM. The V gene lost 2 bases and the J gene lost 7 bases, with 12 bases spanning the gap. The CDR3 runs to 13 residues.

This clone was seen many times. This chain joins TRBV7-2 and TRBJ2-1; TRBD1 agrees at 7 bases. V gave up 6 bases and J gave up 4 bases; unmatched junction bases: 3. This CDR3 is built from 13 residues. The V gene's germline CDR1 is SGHTA and CDR2 FQGNSA. The CDR3 DNA follows: TGTGCCAGCAGTTTACAGGGGTACAATGAGCAGTTCTTC. Amino acids: CASSLQGYNEQFF.

There are many counts of this clone. A much larger clone is a single base away; this may be a read error. Additional DNA sequences in this sample encode the identical CDR3. This chain connects TRBV11-2 to TRBJ2-5; D remains ambiguous. CDR3 size: 14 residues. V lost 5 bases and J lost 7, with 17 bases in between. CDR1 and CDR2 from the germline V gene are SGHAT and FQNNGV. The CDR3 is CASSLIGGWRTQYF. The CDR3 DNA sequence: TGTGCCAGCAGCCTAATTGGCGGTTGGCGGACCCAGTACTTC.

V gene TRBV6-1 combines with J gene TRBJ2-7; 10 bases match TRBD1. The V gene's germline CDR1 is MNHNS and CDR2 SASEGT. The CDR3 spans 14 residues. Trimming took 10 bases from V and 1 from J; bases not matched to a gene: 7. The CDR3 region is CATEDRGKSYEQYF. As DNA, the CDR3 is TGTGCCACCGAGGACAGGGGGAAGTCCTACGAGCAGTACTTC.

V and J are TRBV20-1 and TRBJ2-1; 9 bases map to TRBD2. J gave up 0 bases and V 2 bases, and 20 bases lay outside the gene matches. The CDR3 spans 21 residues. Germline CDR1 reads DFQATT; CDR2 reads SNEGSKA (reference sequence). The CDR3 sequence is CSARPLEGSSGIGSSYNEQFF. Here the CDR3 DNA reads TGCAGTGCTAGACCTCTTGAGGGTTCTAGCGGGATAGGAAGCTCCTACAATGAGCAGTTCTTC.

In its sample, this clone was seen a few times. The V and J genes are TRBV12-3 or TRBV12-4 and TRBJ1-1, with D perhaps matching TRBD1 (6 bases). V was shortened by 2 bases and J by 7 bases, with 20 bases between the two germline ends. The CDR3 loop spans 16 amino acids. The CDR3 spells CASSLLSGLQGIEAFF. In nucleotides, the CDR3 is TGTGCCAGCAGTTTATTATCAGGGCTTCAGGGGATTGAAGCTTTCTTT.

This clone was recorded at least ten times. In DNA, the CDR3 is TGTGCCAGCAGCTTTGGTTCTGGGGCCAACGTCCTGACTTTC. It is translated as CASSFGSGANVLTF. The chain joins TRBV5-4 to TRBJ2-6, with D unresolved. The CDR3 runs to 14 residues. The V and J ends lost 2 bases and 1 base respectively, with 4 bases between them. Per the germline V gene, CDR1 is SGHNT and CDR2 is YYREEE (reference sequence).

This clone was counted ten times or more. The chain joins TRBV20-1 to TRBJ2-7, with 7 bases fitting TRBD2. Germline lookup yields CDR1 DFQATT and CDR2 SNEGSKA (reference sequence). The CDR3 has 14 amino acids. V shed 3 bases and J 4 bases; nucleotides not matched to a gene: 9. The CDR3 loop is CSASQAGAFYEQYF. In DNA form, the CDR3 reads TGCAGTGCTAGCCAGGCGGGAGCCTTTTACGAGCAGTACTTC.

In its sample, this clone was seen many times. The chain is built from TRBV9 and TRBJ2-1, with 10 bases identical to TRBD1. The CDR3 is 15 amino acids. V lost 3 bases, J lost 9 bases, and 9 bases stayed unmatched. Germline values: CDR1 SGDLS, CDR2 YYNGEE. Here the CDR3 reads CASSERTGGKGEQFF. The CDR3 region has the DNA TGTGCCAGCAGCGAACGGACAGGGGGAAAGGGTGAGCAGTTCTTC. The whole variable domain, filled in from reference TRBV9 and TRBJ2-1, reads DSGVTQTPKHLITATGQRVTLRCSPRSGDLSVYWYQQSLDQGLQFLIQYYNGEERAKGNILERFSAQQFPDLHSELNLSSLELGDSALYFCASSERTGGKGEQFFGPGTRLTVL.

This clone was detected ten times or more. The chain employs TRBV20-1 and TRBJ2-7; 8 nucleotides agree with TRBD2. The CDR3 extends over 14 amino acids. The J segment lost 1 base and the V segment lost 7 bases, leaving 9 bases of the junction unmatched. Germline CDR1 DFQATT, CDR2 SNEGSKA (reference sequence). This chain's CDR3 is CSDSLREVSYEQYF. CDR3 nucleotides: TGCAGTGATTCCTTGCGGGAGGTTTCCTACGAGCAGTACTTC.

The table lists this clone with many counts. The J gene is TRBJ1-1, the V gene TRBV11-2; D is unclear. The ends were cut back, 0 bases at V and 0 bases at J, with 8 bases in the middle. The germline CDR1 and CDR2 sequences are SGHAT and FQNNGV. The CDR3 covers 15 residues. CDR3 bases: TGTGCCAGCAGCTTAGAGCCCAGTATGAACACTGAAGCTTTCTTT. Its translation: CASSLEPSMNTEAFF. Complete variable domain (other parts from reference TRBV11-2 and TRBJ1-1): EAGVAQSPRYKIIEKRQSVAFWCNPISGHATLYWYQQILGQGPKLLIQFQNNGVVDDSQLPKDRFSAERLKGVDSTLKIQPAKLEDSAVYLCASSLEPSMNTEAFFGQGTRLTVV.